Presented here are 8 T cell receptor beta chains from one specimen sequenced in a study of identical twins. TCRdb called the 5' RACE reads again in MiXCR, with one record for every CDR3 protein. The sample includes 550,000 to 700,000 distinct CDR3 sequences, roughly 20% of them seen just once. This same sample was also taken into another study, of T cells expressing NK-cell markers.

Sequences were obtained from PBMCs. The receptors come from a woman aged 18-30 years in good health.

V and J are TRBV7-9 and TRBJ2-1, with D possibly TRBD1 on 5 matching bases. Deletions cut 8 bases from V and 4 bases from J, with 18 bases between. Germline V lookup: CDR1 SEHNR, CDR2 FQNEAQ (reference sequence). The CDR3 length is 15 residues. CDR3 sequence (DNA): TGTGCCAGCTTTATCCTGGAGACAGAGTACAATGAGCAGTTCTTC. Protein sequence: CASFILETEYNEQFF.

The CDR3 sequence: CASSWGAYQETQYF. In DNA form, the CDR3 reads TGCGCCAGCAGCTGGGGAGCGTACCAAGAGACCCAGTACTTC. The chain combines TRBV5-1 with TRBJ2-5, with D possibly matching TRBD2 (5 bases). Per germline, CDR1 SGHRS and CDR2 YFSETQ. Trimming shortened V by 3 bases and J by 0 bases, and 9 bases separated the two germline ends. The CDR3 has 14 amino acids. Filled out from reference TRBV5-1 and TRBJ2-5, the complete variable domain reads KAGVTQTPRYLIKTRGQQVTLSCSPISGHRSVSWYQQTPGQGLQFLFEYFSETQRNKGNFPGRFSGRQFSNSRSEMNVSTLELGDSALYLCASSWGAYQETQYFGPGTRLLVL.

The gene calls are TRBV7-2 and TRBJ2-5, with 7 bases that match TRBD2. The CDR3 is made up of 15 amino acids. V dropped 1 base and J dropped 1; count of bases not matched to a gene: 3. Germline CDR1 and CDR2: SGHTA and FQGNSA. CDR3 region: CASSLGGLFQETQYF. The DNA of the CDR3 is TGTGCCAGCAGCTTAGGGGGACTATTCCAAGAGACCCAGTACTTC.

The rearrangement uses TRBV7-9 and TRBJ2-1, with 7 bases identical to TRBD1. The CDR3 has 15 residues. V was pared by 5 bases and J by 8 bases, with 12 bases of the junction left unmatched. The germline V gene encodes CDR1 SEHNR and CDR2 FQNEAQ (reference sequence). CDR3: CASSPPDRKGDEQFF. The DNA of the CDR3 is TGTGCCAGCAGCCCCCCGGACAGGAAAGGCGATGAGCAGTTCTTC.

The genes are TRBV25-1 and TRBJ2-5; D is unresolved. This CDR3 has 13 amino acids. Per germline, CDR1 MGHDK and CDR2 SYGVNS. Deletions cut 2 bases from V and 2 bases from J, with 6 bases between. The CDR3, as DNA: TGTGCCAGCAGTGAACCCATACAAGAGACCCAGTACTTC. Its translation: CASSEPIQETQYF. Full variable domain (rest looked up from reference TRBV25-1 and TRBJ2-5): EADIYQTPRYLVIGTGKKITLECSQTMGHDKMYWYQQDPGMELHLIHYSYGVNSTEKGDLSSESTVSRIRTEHFPLTLESARPSHTSQYLCASSEPIQETQYFGPGTRLLVL.

CDR3 amino acids: CASSRGGTVNEKLFF. The CDR3, as DNA: TGTGCCAGCAGTCGTGGTGGGACAGTTAATGAAAAACTGTTTTTT. The chain employs TRBV12-3 or TRBV12-4 and TRBJ1-4; TRBD1 matches at 7 bases. The CDR3 consists of 15 residues. J lost 4 bases, V lost 5 bases, and 7 bases had no gene match.

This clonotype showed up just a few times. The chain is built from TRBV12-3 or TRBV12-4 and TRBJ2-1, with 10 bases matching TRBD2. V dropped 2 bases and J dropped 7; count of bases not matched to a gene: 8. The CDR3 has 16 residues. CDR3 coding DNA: TGTGCCAGCAGTTTAAACCCAGCGGGAGGGCATAATGAGCAGTTCTTC. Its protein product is CASSLNPAGGHNEQFF.

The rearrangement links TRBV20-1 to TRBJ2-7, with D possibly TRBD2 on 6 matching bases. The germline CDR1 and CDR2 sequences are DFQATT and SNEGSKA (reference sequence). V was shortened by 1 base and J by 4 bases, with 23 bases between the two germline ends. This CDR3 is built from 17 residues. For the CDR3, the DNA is TGCAGTGCTAGAGCTTATCTCCCGGGACTCAATTTTTACGAGCAGTACTTC. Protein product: CSARAYLPGLNFYEQYF.